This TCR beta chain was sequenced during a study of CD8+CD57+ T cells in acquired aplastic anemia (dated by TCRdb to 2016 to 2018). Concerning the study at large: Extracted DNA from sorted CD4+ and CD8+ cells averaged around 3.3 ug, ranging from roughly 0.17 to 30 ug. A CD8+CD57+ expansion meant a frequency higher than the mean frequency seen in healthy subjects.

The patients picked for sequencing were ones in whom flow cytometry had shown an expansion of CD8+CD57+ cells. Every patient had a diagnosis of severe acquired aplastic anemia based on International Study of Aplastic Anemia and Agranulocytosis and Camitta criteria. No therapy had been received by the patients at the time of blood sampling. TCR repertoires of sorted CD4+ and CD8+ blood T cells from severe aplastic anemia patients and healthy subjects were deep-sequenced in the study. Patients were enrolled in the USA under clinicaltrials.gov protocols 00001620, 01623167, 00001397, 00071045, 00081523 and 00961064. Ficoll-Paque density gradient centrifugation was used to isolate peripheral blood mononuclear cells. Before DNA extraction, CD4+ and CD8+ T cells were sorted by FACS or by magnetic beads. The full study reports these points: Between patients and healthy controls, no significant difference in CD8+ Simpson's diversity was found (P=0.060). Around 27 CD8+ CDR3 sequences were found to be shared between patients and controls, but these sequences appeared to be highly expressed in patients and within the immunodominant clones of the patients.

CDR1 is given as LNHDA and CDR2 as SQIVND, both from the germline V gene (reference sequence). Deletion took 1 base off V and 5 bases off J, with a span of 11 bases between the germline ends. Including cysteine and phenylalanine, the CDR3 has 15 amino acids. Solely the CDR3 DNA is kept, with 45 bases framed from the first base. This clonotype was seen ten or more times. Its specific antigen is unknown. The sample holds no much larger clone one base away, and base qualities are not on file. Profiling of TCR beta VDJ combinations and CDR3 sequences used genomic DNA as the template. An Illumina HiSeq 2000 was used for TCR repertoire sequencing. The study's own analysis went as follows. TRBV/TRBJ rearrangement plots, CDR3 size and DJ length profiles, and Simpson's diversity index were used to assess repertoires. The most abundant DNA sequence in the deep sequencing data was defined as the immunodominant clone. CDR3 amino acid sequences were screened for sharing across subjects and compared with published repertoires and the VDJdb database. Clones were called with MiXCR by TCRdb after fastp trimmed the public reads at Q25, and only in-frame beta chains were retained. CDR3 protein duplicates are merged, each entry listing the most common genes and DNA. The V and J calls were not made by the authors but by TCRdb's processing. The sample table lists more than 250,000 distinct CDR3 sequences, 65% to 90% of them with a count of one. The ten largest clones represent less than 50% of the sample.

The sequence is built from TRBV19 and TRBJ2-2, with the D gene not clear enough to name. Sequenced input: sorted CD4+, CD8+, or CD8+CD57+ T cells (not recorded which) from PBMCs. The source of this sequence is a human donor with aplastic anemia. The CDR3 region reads CASSIVGISTGELFF. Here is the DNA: TGTGCCAGTAGTATAGTTGGCATTTCAACCGGGGAGCTGTTTTTT.